The 2 T cell receptor beta chains given below trace back to one sample, sequenced in a study of OX40 agonist ivuxolimab in advanced cancers. TCRdb's copy holds only in-frame clones and misses some; the assay was immunoSEQ multiplex PCR. The sample lists 70,000 to 85,000 clones, 80% to 90% occurring once. This sample comprised CD4+ or CD8+ T cells sorted from blood, obtained in a trial of the OX40 agonist ivuxolimab. The receptors were sampled from an adult with an advanced solid tumor such as melanoma, head and neck, liver or kidney cancer.

The gene calls are TRBV7-9 and TRBJ1-2; 8 nucleotides line up with TRBD1. The CDR3 totals 14 residues. In germline, CDR1 is SEHNR, CDR2 FQNEAQ (reference sequence). Germline trimming cut 7 bases from V and 4 bases from J; bases unmatched to any gene: 8. The CDR3: CASTPDRDRYGYTF. The DNA of the CDR3 is TGTGCCAGCACCCCGGACAGGGACCGCTATGGCTACACCTTC.

V and J are TRBV13 and TRBJ2-2, with 9 bases matching TRBD1. CDR1 is PRHDT, CDR2 FYEKMQ, per germline (reference sequence). This CDR3 spans 15 amino acids. V lost 5 bases and J lost 6; bases outside the gene matches: 7. The CDR3 DNA sequence: TGTGCCAGCAGCACTGGACAGGGGTCGGCCGGGGAGCTGTTTTTT. Its translation: CASSTGQGSAGELFF. The whole variable domain, remainder taken from reference TRBV13 and TRBJ2-2, is AAGVIQSPRHLIKEKRETATLKCYPIPRHDTVYWYQQGPGQDPQFLISFYEKMQSDKGSIPDRFSAQQFSDYHSELNMSSLELGDSALYFCASSTGQGSAGELFFGEGSRLTVL.